This TCR beta chain appears in the sequencing data of a study of OX40 agonist ivuxolimab in advanced cancers. Study details: Patients were dosed with the agonistic anti-OX40 (CD134) antibody ivuxolimab.

Sequenced by immunoSEQ multiplex PCR; TCRdb stores in-frame clones only, minus some. This table has 60,000 to 95,000 clones, around nine tenths appearing once. The length of the CDR3 is 17 residues. This receptor was obtained from an adult with an advanced solid tumor such as melanoma, head and neck, liver or kidney cancer. The chain joins TRBV12-2 to TRBJ1-3. TRBV12-2 is a recognized pseudogene. The sequences come from CD4+ or CD8+ T cells sorted from blood, collected in a trial of the OX40 agonist ivuxolimab. Written as DNA, the CDR3 is TGTGCAAGTCGCTCCATATTCGTCCGGCGGTCTGGAAACACCATATATTTT. This gives the protein CASRSIFVRRSGNTIYF.